Following are 25 T cell receptor beta chains from one sample sequenced in a study of T cell responses to AZD1222 COVID-19 vaccine. Repertoires were generated with immunoSEQ multiplex PCR, while TCRdb's copy carries only in-frame clones and drops some. The sample lists more than 100,000 clones; under 90% were seen once. This material consisted of peripheral blood, taken on day 0 of AZD1222 vaccination. These receptors all come from an adult in good health.

The J gene is TRBJ2-1, the V gene TRBV6-5; possibly TRBD2 for D (6 bases). V gave up 3 bases and J gave up 6 bases, with 15 bases separating them. The CDR3 runs 15 residues. Germline CDR1 MNHEY, CDR2 SVGAGI. CDR3 bases: TGTGCCAGCAGTTATCTCGCGGGAACGGGCAATGAGCAGTTCTTC. Its translation: CASSYLAGTGNEQFF.

This chain connects TRBV5-1 to TRBJ2-2, with no clear D. Germline lookup yields CDR1 SGHRS and CDR2 YFSETQ. With 8 bases removed from V and 0 bases from J, the gap between germline ends came to 11 bases. The CDR3 spans 14 residues. CDR3 region: CASRDNTNTGELFF. The CDR3 DNA sequence: TGCGCCAGTAGAGACAACACGAACACCGGGGAGCTGTTTTTT.

The rearrangement joins TRBV3-1 (or the pseudogene TRBV3-2) to TRBJ2-5; 9 bases are a match to TRBD1. The CDR3 covers 14 residues. The V and J ends lost 4 bases and 3 bases, in that order; junction bases with no gene match: 3. Germline values: CDR1 LGHDT, CDR2 YNNKEL (reference sequence). The CDR3 coding sequence is TGTGCCAGCAGCCTAGGGACAGGGAAAGAGACCCAGTACTTC. Translated, it gives CASSLGTGKETQYF.

The chain joins TRBV24-1 to TRBJ2-1; 9 nucleotides agree with TRBD2. This CDR3 region has 14 residues. J was trimmed by 11 bases and V by 4 bases; bases with no gene match: 8. Germline V gene lookup returns CDR1 KGHDR and CDR2 SFDVKD. This chain's CDR3 is CATSDPTLAGKQFF. CDR3 nucleotides: TGTGCCACCAGTGACCCAACACTAGCGGGTAAGCAGTTCTTC.

V gene TRBV7-2 combines with J gene TRBJ2-3, with 8 positions matching TRBD2. This CDR3 has 15 residues. After removal of 3 bases from V and 4 bases from J, the junction contained 6 bases not matched to a gene. In germline, CDR1 is SGHTA, CDR2 FQGNSA. In DNA form, the CDR3 reads TGTGCCAGCAGCTTCCGGACTAGCTACTCAGATACGCAGTATTTT. Translating gives CASSFRTSYSDTQYF.

The J gene is TRBJ2-1, the V gene TRBV5-1; the D gene is possibly TRBD1 (6 bases). The CDR3 runs 14 residues. The germline V gene encodes CDR1 SGHRS and CDR2 YFSETQ. Trimming removed 6 bases at V and 0 bases at J, with 10 bases between. CDR3 sequence reads: CASKQGSSYNEQFF. The CDR3 DNA is TGCGCCAGCAAACAGGGCAGCTCCTACAATGAGCAGTTCTTC. The variable domain in full, completed from reference TRBV5-1 and TRBJ2-1, reads KAGVTQTPRYLIKTRGQQVTLSCSPISGHRSVSWYQQTPGQGLQFLFEYFSETQRNKGNFPGRFSGRQFSNSRSEMNVSTLELGDSALYLCASKQGSSYNEQFFGPGTRLTVL.

The V gene is TRBV30, the J gene TRBJ1-1, with D possibly TRBD1 on 5 matching bases. The CDR3 has 13 residues. V was trimmed by 0 bases and J by 5 bases, leaving 10 bases between them. The germline gives CDR1 GTSNPN, CDR2 SVGIG (reference sequence). CDR3 protein: CAWSVEGTTEAFF. The DNA for the CDR3 is TGTGCCTGGAGTGTAGAGGGGACTACTGAAGCTTTCTTT.

V is TRBV5-4 and J is TRBJ2-1; D is tentatively TRBD1 or TRBD2 (5 bases each). This CDR3 region has 17 residues. Per the germline V gene, CDR1 is SGHNT and CDR2 is YYREEE (reference sequence). V was trimmed by 4 bases and J by 7 bases, leaving 24 bases between them. In DNA form, the CDR3 reads TGTGCCAGCAGCCCATCCCCCGGGACCCCCTCGCGGAATGAGCAGTTCTTC. It encodes CASSPSPGTPSRNEQFF.

V and J are TRBV24-1 and TRBJ2-2; a weak D match, TRBD1 (6 bases). Germline V gives CDR1 KGHDR, CDR2 SFDVKD. The germline V and J ends were trimmed by 1 base and 2 bases, with 10 bases remaining between them. The CDR3 consists of 16 residues. Here the CDR3 DNA reads TGTGCCACCAGTGATTTCAGGGACACTAACACCGGGGAGCTGTTTTTT. Amino acids: CATSDFRDTNTGELFF.

The chain combines TRBV3-1 (or the pseudogene TRBV3-2) with TRBJ2-5; D remains unclear. V dropped 3 bases and J dropped 4 bases, with 12 bases sitting between them. Germline V gives CDR1 LGHDT, CDR2 YNNKEL (reference sequence). The CDR3 is 14 residues long. CDR3 bases: TGTGCCAGCAGCCAGAGAACTAAGGGAGAGACCCAGTACTTC. This gives the protein CASSQRTKGETQYF.

The chain employs TRBV19 and TRBJ1-3; 7 nucleotides line up with TRBD1. After removal of 6 bases from V and 3 bases from J, the junction contained 5 bases not matched to a gene. CDR1 LNHDA and CDR2 SQIVND come from the germline V gene (reference sequence). This CDR3 comprises 14 residues. The CDR3 is CASRRDSGGNTIYF. The CDR3 DNA reads TGTGCCAGTAGGAGGGACAGCGGTGGAAACACCATATATTTT.

The V and J genes are TRBV6-4 and TRBJ2-2; D gene ambiguous. Germline V gene sequence: CDR1 MRHNA, CDR2 SNTAGT. This CDR3 contains 14 residues. V was shortened by 0 bases and J by 2 bases, with 4 bases between the two germline ends. This CDR3 reads CASSDSTNTGELFF. CDR3 nucleotide sequence: TGTGCCAGCAGTGACTCGACAAACACCGGGGAGCTGTTTTTT.

This clone was recorded only once. The rearrangement links TRBV2 to TRBJ2-7; 7 bases match TRBD1. Germline lookup yields CDR1 SNHLY and CDR2 FYNNEI. This CDR3 comprises 15 residues. After removal of 4 bases from V and 4 bases from J, the junction contained 10 bases not matched to a gene. This CDR3 reads CASSVSRDSPYEQYF. CDR3 in DNA: TGTGCCAGCAGTGTTTCTCGGGACAGCCCTTACGAGCAGTACTTC.

The chain carries TRBV29-1 and TRBJ2-2, with D perhaps matching TRBD2 (5 bases). The V end lost 3 bases, the J end lost 5 bases, and 19 bases lay between the germline ends. The CDR3 loop spans 16 amino acids. Germline V gives CDR1 SQVTM, CDR2 ANQGSEA. CDR3 coding DNA: TGCAGCGTTGAGGTGGCAGGAGGTGAAAGAACCGGGGAGCTGTTTTTT. Protein: CSVEVAGGERTGELFF.

The V and J genes are TRBV29-1 and TRBJ1-1; D gene unclear. The CDR3 consists of 13 residues. Looked up from germline, CDR1 is SQVTM and CDR2 is ANQGSEA. V lost 7 bases and J lost 4, with 16 bases in between. The CDR3 coding sequence is TGCAGCGGAGAAGAACAGCGCGGCACTGAAGCTTTCTTT. Residues: CSGEEQRGTEAFF.

The chain has TRBV19 and TRBJ2-1, with D possibly being TRBD2 (6 bases). The V gene's germline CDR1 is LNHDA and CDR2 SQIVND (reference sequence). There are 18 residues in the CDR3. Trimming cost V 5 bases and J 4 bases, with 24 bases left between them. As DNA, the CDR3 is TGTGCCAGTAGTCTAACCGCCTACGGGAGTATCCCGTACAATGAGCAGTTCTTC. Translation gives CASSLTAYGSIPYNEQFF.

Only one count was recorded for this clone. This chain joins TRBV7-8 and TRBJ2-7; 12 nucleotides agree with TRBD2. The V gene's germline CDR1 is SGHVS and CDR2 FQNEAQ. The V segment lost 2 bases and the J segment 5 bases; nucleotides outside the gene matches: 13. The CDR3 contains 18 residues. The CDR3 nucleotides read TGTGCCAGCAGCTTATACGCGTTCCGGACTAGCGGGACCGACGAGCAGTACTTC. Translating it yields CASSLYAFRTSGTDEQYF.

The chain joins TRBV11-2 to TRBJ2-7; D is perhaps TRBD1 (5 bases). Trimming shortened V by 3 bases and J by 4 bases, and 19 bases separated the two germline ends. Looked up from germline, CDR1 is SGHAT and CDR2 is FQNNGV. The CDR3 is made up of 16 amino acids. CDR3 amino acids: CASSFISRQGKYEQYF. The CDR3 DNA is TGTGCCAGCAGCTTCATTAGCCGGCAGGGCAAGTACGAGCAGTACTTC.

This chain uses TRBV2 with TRBJ2-7; the D is unclear. V was shortened by 5 bases and J by 2 bases, with 1 base between the two germline ends. The CDR3 consists of 10 residues. Looked up from germline, CDR1 is SNHLY and CDR2 is FYNNEI. DNA of the CDR3: TGTGCCAGCAGTACCTACGAGCAGTACTTC. Its translation is CASSTYEQYF.

The genes are TRBV6-5 and TRBJ2-1; 8 nucleotides align to TRBD2. From germline, CDR1 is MNHEY and CDR2 SVGAGI. V lost 8 bases to trimming and J lost 0 bases; unmatched junction nucleotides: 6. CDR3 length: 15 amino acids. The CDR3 here is CASGTAGASYNEQFF. The CDR3 nucleotides read TGTGCCAGCGGCACAGCGGGGGCCTCCTACAATGAGCAGTTCTTC.

This chain connects TRBV5-1 to TRBJ2-5, with TRBD1 matching 9 bases. V was pared by 1 base and J by 5 bases, with 6 bases of the junction left unmatched. There are 15 residues in the CDR3. Germline V gene data show CDR1 as SGHRS and CDR2 as YFSETQ. The CDR3 sequence: CASSLQTGGGETQYF. The DNA for the CDR3 is TGCGCCAGCAGCTTGCAGACAGGGGGTGGTGAGACCCAGTACTTC.

The CDR3 is CASSDGGNTRRSPLHF. CDR3 sequence (DNA): TGTGCCAGCAGTGACGGGGGGAATACAAGAAGGTCACCCCTCCACTTT. This sequence joins TRBV2 and TRBJ1-6; D may be TRBD1 (5 bases). Between the trimmed V and J ends, which lost 3 bases and 10 bases, there was a span of 19 bases. Germline V CDR1 and CDR2: SNHLY, FYNNEI. This CDR3 spans 16 amino acids.

The rearrangement uses TRBV20-1 and TRBJ1-5; 7 positions agree with TRBD1. The CDR3 length is 14 residues. With V trimmed by 3 bases and J by 6 bases, 8 bases remained unmatched. Per germline, CDR1 DFQATT and CDR2 SNEGSKA (reference sequence). The CDR3: CSASRDRVRQPQHF. CDR3 coding DNA: TGCAGTGCTAGTCGAGACAGGGTACGTCAGCCCCAGCATTTT.

This chain connects TRBV5-5 to TRBJ2-7; possible D gene TRBD1, 5 bases. The V gene's germline CDR1 is SGHKS and CDR2 YYEKEE (reference sequence). The CDR3 totals 18 residues. Trimming cost V 0 bases and J 3 bases, with 22 bases left between them. The CDR3 here is CASSLVGPGADRRYEQYF. In DNA form, the CDR3 reads TGTGCCAGCAGCTTGGTTGGACCTGGGGCTGACCGACGCTACGAGCAGTACTTC.

V is TRBV14 and J is TRBJ2-1; 10 bases match TRBD2. The CDR3 has 20 residues. V lost 2 bases and J lost 0; bases outside the gene matches: 13. Germline values: CDR1 SGHDN, CDR2 FVKESK. In DNA form, the CDR3 reads TGTGCCAGCAGCCAATCCCTGGGACTAGCGACTTATAGCTCCTACAATGAGCAGTTCTTC. Protein: CASSQSLGLATYSSYNEQFF.